These 25 T cell receptor beta chains came from one sample sequenced in a study of control samples from healthy donors and cancer patients. TCRdb's copy holds only in-frame clones and misses some; the assay was immunoSEQ multiplex PCR. The sample consists of more than 95,000 clones, 93% of them appearing once. The specimen was blood. Receptors were obtained from a man under 40 in good health.

The chain combines TRBV6-6 with TRBJ2-2; D possibly corresponds to TRBD1 (5 bases). This CDR3 region has 14 residues. CDR1 is MNHNY, CDR2 SVGAGI, per germline (reference sequence). Trimming removed 7 bases at V and 1 base at J, with 10 bases between. The CDR3 region has the DNA TGTGCCAGCATCCGAGGACAGAACACCGGGGAGCTGTTTTTT. Protein: CASIRGQNTGELFF.

The gene calls are TRBV27 and TRBJ1-2; the D gene is possibly TRBD1 (5 bases). This CDR3 region has 15 residues. Trimming removed 3 bases from V and 6 bases from J, with 17 bases in between. Germline values: CDR1 MNHEY, CDR2 SMNVEV (reference sequence). The CDR3 sequence is CASSLVRTPGHGYTF. The CDR3 DNA sequence: TGTGCCAGCAGTTTGGTGAGGACACCTGGACATGGCTACACCTTC.

This chain joins TRBV4-1 and TRBJ2-7, with D possibly called TRBD1 or TRBD2 (6 bases each). Germline V gene sequence: CDR1 MGHRA, CDR2 YSYEKL. V lost 8 bases to trimming and J lost 5 bases, with 25 bases between them. The CDR3 runs 16 residues. CDR3 coding DNA: TGCGCCAGCGGTAACGGGGGCCAACATCTTTTCGACGAGCAGTACGTC. Protein sequence: CASGNGGQHLFDEQYV.

This rearrangement joins TRBV6-5 to TRBJ1-6; D is possibly TRBD1 (6 bases). Germline CDR1 and CDR2: MNHEY and SVGAGI. This CDR3 is 13 amino acids long. V lost 5 bases and J lost 7, with 9 bases in between. Here the CDR3 reads CASSPTGNSPLHF. The CDR3 coding sequence is TGTGCCAGCAGTCCCACAGGGAATTCACCCCTCCACTTT.

The chain recombines TRBV7-9 with TRBJ1-1, with 8 positions matching TRBD1. Losses at the gene ends were 1 base for V and 3 bases for J; bases not matched to a gene: 4. Germline assignment: CDR1 SEHNR and CDR2 FQNEAQ (reference sequence). The CDR3 covers 15 residues. The CDR3 protein is CASSLVGRGHTEAFF. The CDR3 DNA sequence: TGTGCCAGCAGCTTAGTCGGCAGGGGGCACACTGAAGCTTTCTTT.

This clone was detected only once. The J gene is TRBJ2-7, the V gene TRBV2; D tentatively reads TRBD1 or TRBD2 (5 bases each). The CDR3 is 15 residues long. Germline assignment: CDR1 SNHLY and CDR2 FYNNEI. V dropped 3 bases and J dropped 0 bases, with 12 bases sitting between them. This CDR3 is CASSDRGGFSYEQYF. CDR3 coding DNA: TGTGCCAGCAGTGATAGGGGCGGGTTCTCCTACGAGCAGTACTTC.

The chain links TRBV28 to TRBJ2-1; D call uncertain. The germline V gene has CDR1 MDHEN and CDR2 SYDVKM. Trimming cost V 5 bases and J 7 bases, with 9 bases left between them. This CDR3 region has 12 residues. The CDR3 sequence is CASSGVRNEQFF. CDR3 nucleotides: TGTGCCAGCAGTGGGGTTAGGAATGAGCAGTTCTTC.

The V and J genes are TRBV6-5 and TRBJ1-5; D not certain. Trimming took 7 bases from V and 1 from J, leaving 14 bases between them. CDR3 length: 15 amino acids. The germline V gene has CDR1 MNHEY and CDR2 SVGAGI. The chain's CDR3 is CASIPDGRSNQPQHF. As DNA, the CDR3 is TGTGCCAGCATCCCTGACGGTCGGAGCAATCAGCCCCAGCATTTT.

The rearrangement links TRBV28 to TRBJ1-4; weak D call: TRBD1 (6 bases). CDR1 and CDR2 from the germline V gene are MDHEN and SYDVKM. This CDR3 comprises 15 residues. V was cut by 5 bases and J by 7 bases, with 17 bases left in between. The CDR3 spells CASSQVQGRSEKLFF. The DNA for the CDR3 is TGTGCCAGCAGTCAGGTACAGGGTAGGAGTGAAAAACTGTTTTTT.

This clone was seen once. The V call is TRBV2, the J call TRBJ2-7, with a tentative D call TRBD2 (6 bases). From germline, CDR1 is SNHLY and CDR2 FYNNEI. This CDR3 region has 15 residues. The V and J ends lost 7 bases and 7 bases respectively, with 23 bases between them. DNA of the CDR3: TGTGCCAGCATCCCCCGGAGGGCTTACAATGGGGAGCAGTACTTC. Translating it yields CASIPRRAYNGEQYF. Based on the CDR3 plus reference TRBV2 and TRBJ2-7, the full variable domain is EPEVTQTPSHQVTQMGQEVILRCVPISNHLYFYWYRQILGQKVEFLVSFYNNEISEKSEIFDDQFSVERPDGSNFTLKIRSTKLEDSAMYFCASIPRRAYNGEQYFGPGTRLTVT.

The V and J genes are TRBV19 and TRBJ1-2; TRBD1 is a possible D gene (5 bases). Per germline, CDR1 LNHDA and CDR2 SQIVND (reference sequence). Trimming took off 10 bases at V and 7 bases at J, with 25 bases between the two ends. The length of the CDR3 is 15 residues. As DNA, the CDR3 is TGTGCCACCTCCCCTGGGCCAGGGCGCTCGGGTGGCTACACCTTC. Protein product: CATSPGPGRSGGYTF.

On this clone: Other DNA sequences of this sample code for an identical CDR3. The rearrangement uses TRBV7-9 and TRBJ2-5; 9 nucleotides line up with TRBD2. This CDR3 is 15 amino acids long. CDR1 is SEHNR, CDR2 FQNEAQ, per germline (reference sequence). Unmatched junction bases numbered 8, after V lost 5 bases and J lost 4 bases. In DNA form, the CDR3 reads TGTGCCAGCAGCCGTGCGGGGGGGGTCGGAGAGACCCAGTACTTC. Protein product: CASSRAGGVGETQYF.

This chain links TRBV28 with TRBJ2-3; the D is unclear. The CDR3 length is 13 residues. Trimming stripped 6 bases from V and 5 bases from J, with 12 bases between. CDR1 and CDR2 from the germline V gene are MDHEN and SYDVKM. This CDR3 reads CASSTTKGDTQYF. CDR3 nucleotides: TGTGCCAGCAGCACTACTAAGGGAGATACGCAGTATTTT.

The rearrangement links TRBV10-1 to TRBJ2-3; a weak D match, TRBD2 (5 bases). The CDR3 runs 14 residues. V shed 7 bases and J shed 2 bases, with 13 bases lying between them. Germline V CDR1 and CDR2: WNHNN, SYGVQD (reference sequence). The CDR3 nucleotides are TGCGCCAGCACCCCAGGAGGATACACAGATACGCAGTATTTT. It yields the protein CASTPGGYTDTQYF.

In nucleotides, the CDR3 is TGTGCCAGCAGCTTACGAGGGAGGCGGTATAGCAATCAGCCCCAGCATTTT. Its protein product is CASSLRGRRYSNQPQHF. The V call is TRBV7-7, the J call TRBJ1-5; D ambiguous. V was shortened by 2 bases and J by 0 bases, with 14 bases between the two germline ends. Germline CDR1 SSHAT, CDR2 FNYEAQ (reference sequence). The CDR3 is made up of 17 amino acids.

The chain joins TRBV10-3 to TRBJ1-2, with D possibly TRBD1 on 5 matching bases. Germline V gives CDR1 ENHRY, CDR2 SYGVKD. Trimming cost V 7 bases and J 0 bases, with 9 bases left between them. The CDR3 is made up of 13 amino acids. CDR3 sequence reads: CAIMGEANYGYTF. The DNA for the CDR3 is TGTGCCATCATGGGGGAAGCTAACTATGGCTACACCTTC.

This clone came up once. This chain links TRBV5-1 with TRBJ1-4; TRBD1 matches 8 bases. CDR3 length: 16 residues. CDR1 and CDR2 (germline): SGHRS, YFSETQ. The V and J ends lost 4 bases and 8 bases, in that order; junction bases with no gene match: 13. The CDR3 region is CASSDEPGQVKEKLFF. As DNA, the CDR3 is TGCGCCAGCAGCGACGAACCGGGACAGGTGAAAGAAAAACTGTTTTTT.

The V and J genes are TRBV10-3 and TRBJ1-1; 9 bases agree with TRBD1. CDR1 and CDR2 from the germline V gene are ENHRY and SYGVKD. Germline trimming cut 6 bases from V and 0 bases from J; bases unmatched to any gene: 5. CDR3 length equals 15 residues. The CDR3 DNA is TGTGCCATCAGGGGACAGGGTATATTGAACACTGAAGCTTTCTTT. Translated, it gives CAIRGQGILNTEAFF.

The chain is built from TRBV7-8 and TRBJ1-1; 7 positions agree with TRBD1. Per germline, CDR1 SGHVS and CDR2 FQNEAQ. Trimming cost V 5 bases and J 6 bases; bases outside gene matches: 9. The length of the CDR3 is 14 residues. CDR3 sequence reads: CASSPRGGRAEAFF. CDR3 nucleotide sequence: TGTGCCAGCAGCCCCAGGGGGGGCCGCGCTGAAGCTTTCTTT.

The CDR3 DNA is TGTGCCAGCAGTTTATTGGACAGGCCCTATGGCTACACCTTC. Its protein is CASSLLDRPYGYTF. The chain employs TRBV28 and TRBJ1-2; 7 nucleotides match TRBD1. The CDR3 is made up of 14 amino acids. Per the germline V gene, CDR1 is MDHEN and CDR2 is SYDVKM. The ends lost 1 base at V and 4 bases at J; junction bases unmatched: 3.

The J gene is TRBJ1-1, the V gene TRBV10-3; 7 nucleotides align to TRBD1. The CDR3 covers 15 residues. Germline CDR1 ENHRY, CDR2 SYGVKD. V shed 3 bases, J shed 1 base, and the junction held 5 bases outside the gene matches. The CDR3, as DNA: TGTGCCATCAGTGATTGGGCAGGGGGGAACACTGAAGCTTTCTTT. Residues: CAISDWAGGNTEAFF.

V and J are TRBV5-1 and TRBJ1-2; 11 bases agree with TRBD1. Germline CDR1 is SGHRS and CDR2 is YFSETQ. J was trimmed by 9 bases and V by 4 bases; bases with no gene match: 8. This CDR3 contains 14 residues. CDR3 in DNA: TGCGCCAGCAGCCCGGGACAGGGGGTAAATAGCTACACCTTC. This sequence encodes CASSPGQGVNSYTF. Looking up the rest from reference TRBV5-1 and TRBJ1-2 gives the full variable domain: KAGVTQTPRYLIKTRGQQVTLSCSPISGHRSVSWYQQTPGQGLQFLFEYFSETQRNKGNFPGRFSGRQFSNSRSEMNVSTLELGDSALYLCASSPGQGVNSYTFGSGTRLTVV.

The chain joins TRBV2 to TRBJ1-2; D is ambiguous. Germline V gives CDR1 SNHLY, CDR2 FYNNEI. Between the trimmed V and J ends, which lost 2 bases and 4 bases, there was a span of 8 bases. This CDR3 spans 13 amino acids. CDR3: CASSENSFYGYTF. CDR3 coding DNA: TGTGCCAGCAGTGAAAACAGCTTCTATGGCTACACCTTC.

The chain links TRBV19 to TRBJ2-4; 7 nucleotides line up with TRBD1. The CDR3 has 17 residues. Germline V gene sequence: CDR1 LNHDA, CDR2 SQIVND (reference sequence). V gave up 7 bases and J gave up 1 base; unmatched junction bases: 13. CDR3 DNA sequence: TGTGCCAGTATGGTGGGAGTACAGGGGATCGCCAAAAACATTCAGTACTTC. It translates to CASMVGVQGIAKNIQYF. Full variable domain (outside the CDR3, taken from reference TRBV19 and TRBJ2-4): DGGITQSPKYLFRKEGQNVTLSCEQNLNHDAMYWYRQDPGQGLRLIYYSQIVNDFQKGDIAEGYSVSREKKESFPLTVTSAQKNPTAFYLCASMVGVQGIAKNIQYFGAGTRLSVL.

The genes are TRBV27 and TRBJ1-5, with 8 bases aligning to TRBD1. The germline V gene has CDR1 MNHEY and CDR2 SMNVEV (reference sequence). CDR3 size: 16 residues. Unmatched junction bases numbered 12, after V lost 5 bases and J lost 6 bases. DNA for the CDR3: TGTGCCAGCAGTCCCTCGACAGGGGAAGTTAGTCAGCCCCAGCATTTT. Translating it yields CASSPSTGEVSQPQHF.